This T cell receptor (beta chain) stems from a study of cytomegalovirus exposure and HLA in healthy donors. With 60 Vbeta and 13 Jbeta primers, the PCR was carried out. Produced via immunoSEQ multiplex PCR; TCRdb's table is partial and in-frame only. The sample table includes 130,000 or so clones. Trimming cost V 5 bases and J 7 bases; bases outside gene matches: 7. The germline V gene encodes CDR1 SGHTA and CDR2 FQGNSA. The CDR3 totals 14 residues. The rearrangement links TRBV7-2 to TRBJ1-5, with TRBD1 matching over 8 bases. The TCR was taken from a woman in her 40s in good health and CMV-seropositive. The sample comprised PBMCs. As DNA, the CDR3 is TGTGCCAGCAGCCCAGCAGGGGGCGGGCAGCCCCAGCATTTT. It codes for CASSPAGGGQPQHF.